The 26 T cell receptor beta chains given below trace back to one sample, sequenced in a study of cytomegalovirus exposure and HLA in healthy donors. This PCR relied on a set of 60 Vbeta primers and 13 Jbeta primers. TCRdb keeps only in-frame clones here, not all; method: immunoSEQ multiplex PCR. This table lists some 75,000 clones. Input material: PBMCs. The origin of the receptors is a boy younger than 18 in good health and CMV-seronegative.

This rearrangement joins TRBV15 to TRBJ1-5; TRBD1 aligns across 7 bases. CDR1 LNHNV and CDR2 YYDKDF come from the germline V gene (reference sequence). Trimming took 8 bases from V and 4 from J; bases not matched to a gene: 5. The CDR3 is 13 amino acids. The CDR3 sequence: CATGDRVNQPQHF. The CDR3 DNA is TGTGCCACCGGAGACAGGGTGAATCAGCCCCAGCATTTT.

The chain has TRBV7-8 and TRBJ2-7; 9 bases line up with TRBD2. This CDR3 region has 16 residues. Germline CDR1 SGHVS, CDR2 FQNEAQ. V was clipped by 1 base and J by 5 bases; unmatched bases: 9. CDR3 DNA: TGTGCCAGCAGCTTAGTCAGGGTAGCGGGGGTCAACGAGCAGTACTTC. The encoded protein is CASSLVRVAGVNEQYF.

For this clone: Mismatch with germline at one junction end may stem from a read error. This chain uses TRBV2 with TRBJ1-1; D gene unclear. Germline V lookup: CDR1 SNHLY, CDR2 FYNNEI. This CDR3 comprises 15 residues. In DNA form, the CDR3 reads TGTGCCAGCAGTGAAGAATGGGCTATGAACTCTGAAGCTTTCTTT. Translated: CASSEEWAMNSEAFF.

The chain recombines TRBV6-5 with TRBJ2-5; weak D call: TRBD2 (5 bases). Looked up from germline, CDR1 is MNHEY and CDR2 is SVGAGI. Trimming took off 5 bases at V and 2 bases at J, with 15 bases between the two ends. This CDR3 has 15 amino acids. CDR3: CASSPPGYAQETQYF. CDR3 DNA sequence: TGTGCCAGCAGTCCCCCGGGATACGCGCAAGAGACCCAGTACTTC.

For the CDR3, the DNA is TGTGCCAGCAGCCTAATAGCGGGAGTACGGGTTGGTACGCAGTATTTT. It encodes CASSLIAGVRVGTQYF. V is TRBV5-6 and J is TRBJ2-3; 9 bases fit TRBD2. The CDR3 spans 16 residues. Germline CDR1 reads SGHDT; CDR2 reads YYEEEE. The ends lost 4 bases at V and 8 bases at J; junction bases unmatched: 14.

The rearrangement links TRBV19 to TRBJ2-3, with 8 positions matching TRBD2. There are 13 residues in the CDR3. Germline CDR1 is LNHDA and CDR2 is SQIVND (reference sequence). The ends lost 6 bases at V and 6 bases at J; junction bases unmatched: 5. In DNA, the CDR3 is TGTGCCAGTAGAGACGGGAGGGCTGATACGCAGTATTTT. Protein: CASRDGRADTQYF.

This sequence joins TRBV6-5 and TRBJ2-7, with D unresolved. Trimming took off 2 bases at V and 3 bases at J, with 8 bases between the two ends. Germline values: CDR1 MNHEY, CDR2 SVGAGI. This CDR3 has 13 amino acids. The CDR3 loop is CASSYRRGYEQYF. In DNA form, the CDR3 reads TGTGCCAGCAGTTACCGGAGAGGCTACGAGCAGTACTTC.

CDR3 sequence reads: CASSQVLGEASKLFF. CDR3 bases: TGCGCCAGCAGCCAAGTTTTAGGGGAAGCGTCCAAACTGTTTTTT. V is TRBV4-1 and J is TRBJ1-4; D is possibly TRBD1 (5 bases). Trimming removed 1 base from V and 11 bases from J, with 17 bases in between. The germline V gene encodes CDR1 MGHRA and CDR2 YSYEKL. CDR3 size: 15 residues.

The V and J genes are TRBV4-1 and TRBJ2-7; tentatively, D is TRBD2 (5 bases). The CDR3 is 14 amino acids. The germline CDR1 and CDR2 sequences are MGHRA and YSYEKL. V was shortened by 0 bases and J by 4 bases, with 10 bases between the two germline ends. The CDR3 DNA follows: TGCGCCAGCAGCCAAGACGGGGATCCATACGAGCAGTACTTC. It encodes CASSQDGDPYEQYF.

This chain's CDR3 is CASTPTGRGTGAKNTGELFF. For the CDR3, the DNA is TGCGCCAGCACCCCCACGGGCCGAGGGACAGGGGCCAAGAACACCGGGGAGCTGTTTTTT. The chain joins TRBV4-3 to TRBJ2-2; 10 bases map to TRBD1. Per germline, CDR1 LGHNA and CDR2 YSLEER. CDR3 length: 20 amino acids. J was trimmed by 1 base and V by 7 bases; bases with no gene match: 18.

The J gene is TRBJ2-1, the V gene TRBV5-1; D may be TRBD2 (6 bases). The CDR3 sequence is 15 residues long. Germline values: CDR1 SGHRS, CDR2 YFSETQ. V was cut by 0 bases and J by 8 bases, with 15 bases left in between. The CDR3 spells CASSLAGRGGDEQFF. CDR3 DNA: TGCGCCAGCAGCTTGGCCGGGCGCGGCGGGGATGAGCAGTTCTTC.

The chain combines TRBV5-8 with TRBJ2-5; no reliable D call. This CDR3 has 13 residues. Trimming removed 0 bases at V and 5 bases at J, with 8 bases between. Germline V gene sequence: CDR1 SGHTS, CDR2 YDEGEE. CDR3 bases: TGTGCCAGCAGCTTGGTCGCAGTGGAGACCCAGTACTTC. Protein: CASSLVAVETQYF.

About this clone itself: Germline and junction disagree at one end, which may indicate a read error. This chain connects TRBV30 to TRBJ2-1; a possible D gene is TRBD2 (6 bases). This CDR3 comprises 15 residues. Germline V gene lookup returns CDR1 GTSNPN and CDR2 SVGIG (reference sequence). CDR3 in amino acids: CAWSRDSSSDNEQFF. In DNA, the CDR3 is TGTGCCTGGAGCCGGGACTCAAGCTCCGACAATGAGCAGTTCTTC.

V is TRBV6-5 and J is TRBJ2-7, with 12 bases lining up with TRBD2. The germline V gene encodes CDR1 MNHEY and CDR2 SVGAGI. The CDR3 totals 15 residues. V lost 6 bases, J lost 4 bases, and 7 bases stayed unmatched. In nucleotides, the CDR3 is TGTGCCAGCAGACGAGGACTAGCGGGAACTTACGAGCAGTACTTC. Residues: CASRRGLAGTYEQYF.

The chain is built from TRBV5-1 and TRBJ2-5; a weak D match, TRBD2 (8 bases). The CDR3 is 13 amino acids. Trimming took off 7 bases at V and 4 bases at J, with 14 bases between the two ends. Looked up from germline, CDR1 is SGHRS and CDR2 is YFSETQ. CDR3 sequence: CASSGGGRETQYF. The CDR3 bases are TGCGCCAGCTCGGGAGGGGGCAGAGAGACCCAGTACTTC.

The chain has TRBV29-1 and TRBJ1-1; 8 nucleotides match TRBD1. The CDR3 sequence is 11 residues long. V trimming: 6 bases; J trimming: 11 bases; junction bases outside the gene matches: 8. Per the germline V gene, CDR1 is SQVTM and CDR2 is ANQGSEA. CDR3 sequence: CSVGEDRVAFF. The CDR3, as DNA: TGCAGCGTGGGGGAGGACAGGGTGGCTTTCTTT. The full variable domain, its missing parts supplied by reference TRBV29-1 and TRBJ1-1, is SAVISQKPSRDICQRGTSLTIQCQVDSQVTMMFWYRQQPGQSLTLIATANQGSEATYESGFVIDKFPISRPNLTFSTLTVSNMSPEDSSIYLCSVGEDRVAFFGQGTRLTVV.

The rearrangement joins TRBV5-8 to TRBJ1-6, with TRBD1 identical over 10 bases. Trimming cost V 3 bases and J 7 bases; bases outside gene matches: 13. The CDR3 spans 18 residues. Germline CDR1 is SGHTS and CDR2 is YDEGEE. The CDR3 loop is CASSSSGTGVLGNSPLHF. CDR3 in DNA: TGTGCCAGCAGCTCATCCGGGACAGGGGTATTGGGAAATTCACCCCTCCACTTT.

V gene TRBV28 combines with J gene TRBJ2-1, with D possibly matching TRBD2 (7 bases). Germline lookup yields CDR1 MDHEN and CDR2 SYDVKM. The germline V and J ends were trimmed by 2 bases and 8 bases, with 13 bases remaining between them. This CDR3 region has 14 residues. CDR3 protein: CASSLIQGRDEQFF. Written as DNA, the CDR3 is TGTGCCAGCAGTTTAATCCAGGGGAGGGATGAGCAGTTCTTC.

The V and J genes are TRBV15 and TRBJ2-1, with D tentatively TRBD1 (5 bases). CDR3 length: 15 amino acids. Trimming pared 0 bases from V and 2 bases from J, leaving 8 bases between. Germline CDR1 reads LNHNV; CDR2 reads YYDKDF (reference sequence). The CDR3 bases are TGTGCCACCAGCAGAGACAGGGCTGCCTACAATGAGCAGTTCTTC. It yields the protein CATSRDRAAYNEQFF.

This chain joins TRBV6-1 and TRBJ1-2; a possible D gene is TRBD1 (6 bases). Germline V gene sequence: CDR1 MNHNS, CDR2 SASEGT. The V gene lost 3 bases and the J gene lost 4 bases, with 18 bases spanning the gap. This CDR3 region has 16 residues. CDR3 bases: TGTGCCAGCAGTGACTTTACAGGGAGGGGCCTCTATGGCTACACCTTC. Its protein product is CASSDFTGRGLYGYTF.

The chain links TRBV2 to TRBJ1-2; D is ambiguous. The V and J ends lost 4 bases and 7 bases respectively, with 7 bases between them. CDR1 and CDR2 from the germline V gene are SNHLY and FYNNEI. This CDR3 region has 11 residues. CDR3 DNA: TGTGCCAGCAGTGGGGGAGCTGGCTACACCTTC. Its protein product is CASSGGAGYTF.

The V call is TRBV6-7, the J call TRBJ2-7; TRBD1 agrees at 9 bases. TRBV6-7 is annotated as an ORF whose role is uncertain. Trimming at V came to 4 bases and at J to 3 bases, leaving 4 bases not matched to a gene. CDR3 length equals 14 residues. CDR3 sequence: CASSFSTGGYEQYF. The CDR3 nucleotides read TGTGCCAGCAGTTTTTCGACAGGGGGCTACGAGCAGTACTTC.

The chain employs TRBV30 and TRBJ1-2; tentatively, D is TRBD1 (6 bases). The CDR3 has 14 residues. Germline V gene data show CDR1 as GTSNPN and CDR2 as SVGIG (reference sequence). V was trimmed by 0 bases and J by 6 bases, leaving 14 bases between them. The CDR3 here is CAWSVGAGVDGYTF. CDR3 nucleotides: TGTGCCTGGAGTGTAGGGGCAGGGGTCGATGGCTACACCTTC.

The chain couples TRBV30 to TRBJ1-1, with D possibly matching TRBD1 (5 bases). Trimming stripped 1 base from V and 1 base from J, with 7 bases between. Per germline, CDR1 GTSNPN and CDR2 SVGIG (reference sequence). This CDR3 has 13 residues. The CDR3 region has the DNA TGTGCCTGGAGTGAAACAGGGAACACTGAAGCTTTCTTT. Translated: CAWSETGNTEAFF.

Concerning this clone: Other nucleotide sequences in the sample specify the same CDR3. The chain joins TRBV4-1 to TRBJ1-6, with D perhaps TRBD1 (5 bases). This CDR3 has 15 residues. CDR1 is MGHRA, CDR2 YSYEKL, per germline. V was trimmed by 1 base and J by 16 bases, leaving 20 bases between them. The CDR3 sequence: CASSQVSGQRWALHF. The CDR3 nucleotides read TGCGCCAGCAGCCAAGTATCTGGACAACGGTGGGCTCTCCACTTT.

The J gene is TRBJ1-2, the V gene TRBV7-6; a possible D gene is TRBD1 (6 bases). The CDR3 is made up of 13 amino acids. CDR1 and CDR2 from the germline V gene are SGHVS and FNYEAQ. Trimming took off 5 bases at V and 8 bases at J, with 15 bases between the two ends. The CDR3 DNA reads as TGTGCCAGCAGCCCCGGACAGCTATCCGGCTACACCTTC. Its protein product is CASSPGQLSGYTF.